This T cell receptor (beta chain) was identified in a study of identical twins. The CDR3 loop spans 14 amino acids. The J segment lost 3 bases and the V segment lost 6 bases, leaving 5 bases of the junction unmatched. MiXCR was run by TCRdb on the 5' RACE reads, yielding one entry per CDR3 protein. The sample lists about 550,000 distinct CDR3 sequences; about a fifth were seen once. There are many counts of this clonotype. The data were also submitted as part of a second study, on yellow fever vaccine responses in identical twins.

Sequenced material: CD4+ T cells sorted from blood. The chain couples TRBV12-3 or TRBV12-4 to TRBJ1-5; 7 bases match TRBD1. The clonotype originates from a young woman in good health. In DNA form, the CDR3 reads TGTGCCAGCAGCGAACAGGGGACCAATCAGCCCCAGCATTTT. Translating it yields CASSEQGTNQPQHF.